Listed below are T cell receptor beta chains from one sample, sequenced in a study of T cell responses to AZD1222 COVID-19 vaccine. TCRdb's copy holds only in-frame clones and misses some; the assay was immunoSEQ multiplex PCR. The repertoire table contains around 140,000 clones. What was sequenced was peripheral blood. The source of these receptors is an adult in good health. Both conserved end residues are part of each CDR3. The D gene is left open where the match is weak.

j_gene,d_gene,v_gene,CDR3nt,CDR3aa
TRBJ2-1,.,TRBV19,TGTGCCAGTAGTATTACAAGTAGCTCCTACAATGAGCAGTTCTTC,CASSITSSSYNEQFF
TRBJ1-1,.,TRBV5-5,TGTGCCAGCAGCCCCCACGGCGGGAGGAACACTGAAGCTTTCTTT,CASSPHGGRNTEAFF
TRBJ1-2,.,TRBV10-3,TGTGCCATCAGTGAGTCGACTGGCAGGGACTATGGCTACACCTTC,CAISESTGRDYGYTF
TRBJ1-5,TRBD1,TRBV7-8,TGTGCCAGCAGCTTAGTAAGCCGGGACAGGGGGCTGAGTCAGCCCCAGCATTTT,CASSLVSRDRGLSQPQHF
TRBJ1-1,.,TRBV10-3,TGTGCCATCAGCCCCGCCCCGAACACTGAAGCTTTCTTT,CAISPAPNTEAFF
TRBJ1-2,.,TRBV7-8,TGTGCCAGCAGCTCCTGGACCGATGAGAACTATGGCTACACCTTC,CASSSWTDENYGYTF
TRBJ2-7,TRBD1,TRBV29-1,TGCAGCGCCGGGGACAGGTCCCACTACGAGCAGTACTTC,CSAGDRSHYEQYF
TRBJ2-7,.,TRBV19,TGTGCCAGTAGTATCGGAAGCGGAACCTACGAGCAGTACTTC,CASSIGSGTYEQYF
TRBJ2-2,.,TRBV6-5,TGTGCCAGCAGTCTACAGGTGAACACCGGGGAGCTGTTTTTT,CASSLQVNTGELFF
TRBJ1-6,.,TRBV10-3,TGTGCCACGACCAGGGGACCGGATAATTCACCCCTCCACTTT,CATTRGPDNSPLHF
TRBJ1-1,TRBD1,TRBV5-4,TGTGCCAGCAGACGACAGGGGGTGTTAATGAACACTGAAGCTTTCTTT,CASRRQGVLMNTEAFF
TRBJ1-2,.,TRBV6-1,TGTGCCAGCAGTGAAGCCGGGACCCCGGGACGTGGCTACACCTTC,CASSEAGTPGRGYTF
TRBJ1-2,TRBD1,TRBV18,TGTGCCAGCTCACCAGCTTATCGCGCAGGGGGCTCTAACTATGGCTACACCTTC,CASSPAYRAGGSNYGYTF
TRBJ2-7,.,TRBV6-6,TGTGCCAGCAGTTCGACAGGCCCCTACGAGCAGTACTTC,CASSSTGPYEQYF
TRBJ2-5,.,TRBV7-9,TGTGCCAGCAGCTTCTCTAGCCAAGAGACCCAGTACTTC,CASSFSSQETQYF
TRBJ2-1,TRBD1,TRBV29-1,TGCAGCGTTTTTACGACAGGGAGCTCCTACAATGAGCAGTTCTTC,CSVFTTGSSYNEQFF
TRBJ1-2,.,TRBV5-1,TGCGCCAGCAGGGTACAGTCTACTAACTATGGCTACACCTTC,CASRVQSTNYGYTF
TRBJ2-5,TRBD2,TRBV14,TGTGCCAGCAGCCGTTTCCGGAAAAGCGGGGGGCAAGAGACCCAGTACTTC,CASSRFRKSGGQETQYF
TRBJ1-1,.,TRBV18,TGTGCCAGCTCACCAACGAATCCGGGGCGGGACACTGAAGCTTTCTTT,CASSPTNPGRDTEAFF
TRBJ2-3,TRBD1,TRBV19,TGTGCCAGTGGGGACAGGGGAGATACGCAGTATTTT,CASGDRGDTQYF